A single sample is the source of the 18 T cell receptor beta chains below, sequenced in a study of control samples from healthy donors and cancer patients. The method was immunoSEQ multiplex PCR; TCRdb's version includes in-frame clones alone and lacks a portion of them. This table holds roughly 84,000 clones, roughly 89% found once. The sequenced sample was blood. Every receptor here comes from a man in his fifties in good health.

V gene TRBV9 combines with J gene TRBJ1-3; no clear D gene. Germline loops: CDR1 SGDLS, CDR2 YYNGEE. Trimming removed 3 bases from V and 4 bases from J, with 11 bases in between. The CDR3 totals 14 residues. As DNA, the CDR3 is TGTGCCAGCAGCGGACTTTCCTCAGGAAACACCATATATTTT. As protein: CASSGLSSGNTIYF.

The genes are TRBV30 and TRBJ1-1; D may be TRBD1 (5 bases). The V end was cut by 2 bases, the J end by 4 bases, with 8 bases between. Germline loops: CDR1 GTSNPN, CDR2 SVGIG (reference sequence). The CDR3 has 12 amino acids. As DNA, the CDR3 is TGTGCCTGGAGTTTCAGGGTCACTGAAGCTTTCTTT. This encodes CAWSFRVTEAFF.

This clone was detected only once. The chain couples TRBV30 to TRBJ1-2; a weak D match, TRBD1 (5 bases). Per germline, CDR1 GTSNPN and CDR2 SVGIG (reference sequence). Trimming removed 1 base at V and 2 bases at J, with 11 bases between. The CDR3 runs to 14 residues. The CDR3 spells CAWSEGDHNYGYTF. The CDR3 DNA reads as TGTGCCTGGAGTGAAGGGGACCACAACTATGGCTACACCTTC.

CDR3 in amino acids: CASSSGQTEAFF. The DNA for the CDR3 is TGCGCCAGCAGCTCGGGACAGACTGAAGCTTTCTTT. The chain uses TRBV5-1 and TRBJ1-1, with TRBD1 matching over 7 bases. Unmatched junction bases numbered 1, after V lost 3 bases and J lost 5 bases. This CDR3 is 12 amino acids long. CDR1 and CDR2 from the germline V gene are SGHRS and YFSETQ.

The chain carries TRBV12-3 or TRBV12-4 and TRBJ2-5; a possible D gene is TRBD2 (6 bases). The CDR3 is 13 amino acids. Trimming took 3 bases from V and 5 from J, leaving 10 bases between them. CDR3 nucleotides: TGTGCCAGCAGTTTTTCTGGAGGGGAGACCCAGTACTTC. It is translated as CASSFSGGETQYF.

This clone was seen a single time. The CDR3 DNA is TGTGCCAGCAGCTTTTCCGCGACATCAAGCACCGGGGAGCTGTTTTTT. This gives the protein CASSFSATSSTGELFF. The J gene is TRBJ2-2, the V gene TRBV11-1; D is unclear. From germline, CDR1 is SGHAT and CDR2 FQDESV (reference sequence). V lost 3 bases and J lost 4, with 15 bases in between. The CDR3 is 16 amino acids.

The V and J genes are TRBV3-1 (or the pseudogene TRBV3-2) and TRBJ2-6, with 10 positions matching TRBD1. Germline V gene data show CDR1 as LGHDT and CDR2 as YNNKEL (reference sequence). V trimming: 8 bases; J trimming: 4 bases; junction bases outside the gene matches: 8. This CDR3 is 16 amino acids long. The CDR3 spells CASGLGQGVGANVLTF. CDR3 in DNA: TGTGCCAGCGGGTTAGGACAGGGGGTAGGGGCCAACGTCCTGACTTTC.

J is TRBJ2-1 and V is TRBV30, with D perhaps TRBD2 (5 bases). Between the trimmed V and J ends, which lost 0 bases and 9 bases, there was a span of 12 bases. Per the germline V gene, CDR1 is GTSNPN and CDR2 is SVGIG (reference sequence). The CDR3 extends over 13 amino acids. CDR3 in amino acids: CAWSVLEGGEQFF. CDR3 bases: TGTGCCTGGAGTGTACTAGAGGGCGGTGAGCAGTTCTTC.

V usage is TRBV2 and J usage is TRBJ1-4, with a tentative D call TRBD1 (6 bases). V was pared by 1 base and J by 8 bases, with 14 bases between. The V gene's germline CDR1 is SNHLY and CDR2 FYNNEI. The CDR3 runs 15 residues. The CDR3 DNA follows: TGTGCCAGCAGTGAAGATCGAGGGAGGGGGGAAAAACTGTTTTTT. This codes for CASSEDRGRGEKLFF.

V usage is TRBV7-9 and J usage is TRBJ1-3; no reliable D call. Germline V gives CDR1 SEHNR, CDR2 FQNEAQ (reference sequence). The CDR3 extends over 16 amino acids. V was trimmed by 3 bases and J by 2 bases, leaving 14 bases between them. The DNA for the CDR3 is TGTGCCAGCAGCTTTGGGTTTGCTGGGGCTGGAAACACCATATATTTT. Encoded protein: CASSFGFAGAGNTIYF.

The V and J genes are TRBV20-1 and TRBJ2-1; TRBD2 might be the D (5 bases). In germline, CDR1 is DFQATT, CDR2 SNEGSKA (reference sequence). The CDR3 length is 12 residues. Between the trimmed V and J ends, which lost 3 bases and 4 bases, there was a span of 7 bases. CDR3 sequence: CSASERYNEQFF. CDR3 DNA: TGCAGTGCTAGTGAGCGGTACAATGAGCAGTTCTTC.

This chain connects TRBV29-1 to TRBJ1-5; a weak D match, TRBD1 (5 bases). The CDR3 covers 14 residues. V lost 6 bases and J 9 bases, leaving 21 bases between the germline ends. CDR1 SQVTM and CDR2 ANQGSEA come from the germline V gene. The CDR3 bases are TGCAGCGTACTTGACGGGGAGGGGTGGGGGCCCCAGCATTTT. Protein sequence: CSVLDGEGWGPQHF. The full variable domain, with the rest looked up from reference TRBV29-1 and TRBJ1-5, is SAVISQKPSRDICQRGTSLTIQCQVDSQVTMMFWYRQQPGQSLTLIATANQGSEATYESGFVIDKFPISRPNLTFSTLTVSNMSPEDSSIYLCSVLDGEGWGPQHFGDGTRLSIL.

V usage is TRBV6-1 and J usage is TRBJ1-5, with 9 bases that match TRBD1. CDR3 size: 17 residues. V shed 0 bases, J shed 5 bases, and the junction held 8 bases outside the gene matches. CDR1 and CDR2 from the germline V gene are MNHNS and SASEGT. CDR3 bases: TGTGCCAGCAGTGAAGCGGGTTGGGGACAGGGCCATCAGCCCCAGCATTTT. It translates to CASSEAGWGQGHQPQHF.

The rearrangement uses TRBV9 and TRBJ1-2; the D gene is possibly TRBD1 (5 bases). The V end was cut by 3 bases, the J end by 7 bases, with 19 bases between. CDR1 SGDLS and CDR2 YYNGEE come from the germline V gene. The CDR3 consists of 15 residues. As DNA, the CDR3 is TGTGCCAGCAGCGGGAATCCGGGACCGGGCTCTGGCTACACCTTC. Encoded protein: CASSGNPGPGSGYTF.

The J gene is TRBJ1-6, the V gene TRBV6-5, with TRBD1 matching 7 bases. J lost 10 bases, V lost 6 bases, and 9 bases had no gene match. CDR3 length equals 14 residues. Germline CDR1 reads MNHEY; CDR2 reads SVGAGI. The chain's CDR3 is CASRQTGVGSPLHF. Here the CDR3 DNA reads TGTGCCAGCAGGCAAACAGGGGTGGGATCACCCCTCCACTTT.

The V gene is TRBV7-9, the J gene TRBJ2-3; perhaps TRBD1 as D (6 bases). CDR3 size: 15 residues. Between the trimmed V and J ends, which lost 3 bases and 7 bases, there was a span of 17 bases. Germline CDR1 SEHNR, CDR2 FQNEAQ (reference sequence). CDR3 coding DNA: TGTGCCAGCAGCTTCCCACAGGGATTCCAGAATACGCAGTATTTT. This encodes CASSFPQGFQNTQYF. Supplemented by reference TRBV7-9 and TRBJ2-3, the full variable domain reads DTGVSQNPRHKITKRGQNVTFRCDPISEHNRLYWYRQTLGQGPEFLTYFQNEAQLEKSRLLSDRFSAERPKGSFSTLEIQRTEQGDSAMYLCASSFPQGFQNTQYFGPGTRLTVL.

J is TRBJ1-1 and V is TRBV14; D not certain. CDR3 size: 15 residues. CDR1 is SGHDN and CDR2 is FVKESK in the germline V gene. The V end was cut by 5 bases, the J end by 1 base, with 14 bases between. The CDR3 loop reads CASSLFLRSNTEAFF. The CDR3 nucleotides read TGTGCCAGCAGCTTATTTTTAAGGTCGAACACTGAAGCTTTCTTT. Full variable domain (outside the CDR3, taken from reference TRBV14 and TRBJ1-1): EAGVTQFPSHSVIEKGQTVTLRCDPISGHDNLYWYRRVMGKEIKFLLHFVKESKQDESGMPNNRFLAERTGGTYSTLKVQPAELEDSGVYFCASSLFLRSNTEAFFGQGTRLTVV.

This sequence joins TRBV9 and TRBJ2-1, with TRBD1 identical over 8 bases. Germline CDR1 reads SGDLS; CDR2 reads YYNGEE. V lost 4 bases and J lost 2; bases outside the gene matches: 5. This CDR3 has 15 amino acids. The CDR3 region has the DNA TGTGCCAGCAGCCTAAGACAGGGGACCTACAATGAGCAGTTCTTC. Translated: CASSLRQGTYNEQFF.